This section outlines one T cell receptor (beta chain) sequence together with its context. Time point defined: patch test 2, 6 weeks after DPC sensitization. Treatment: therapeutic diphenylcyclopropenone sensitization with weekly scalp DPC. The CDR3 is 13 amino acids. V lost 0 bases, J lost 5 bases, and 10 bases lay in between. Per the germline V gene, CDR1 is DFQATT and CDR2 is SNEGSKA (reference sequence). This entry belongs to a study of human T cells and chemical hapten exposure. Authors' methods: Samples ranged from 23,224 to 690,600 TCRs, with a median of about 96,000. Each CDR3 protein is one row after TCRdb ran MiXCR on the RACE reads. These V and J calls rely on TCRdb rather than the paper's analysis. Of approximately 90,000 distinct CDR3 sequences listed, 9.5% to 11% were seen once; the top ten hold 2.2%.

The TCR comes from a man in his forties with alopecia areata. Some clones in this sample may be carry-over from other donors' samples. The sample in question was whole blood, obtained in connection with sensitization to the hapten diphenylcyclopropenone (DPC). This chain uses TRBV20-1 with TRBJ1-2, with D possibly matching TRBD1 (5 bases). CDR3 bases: TGCAGTGCTAGAGATCAGGCAGGGTATGGCTACACCTTC. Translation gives CSARDQAGYGYTF.